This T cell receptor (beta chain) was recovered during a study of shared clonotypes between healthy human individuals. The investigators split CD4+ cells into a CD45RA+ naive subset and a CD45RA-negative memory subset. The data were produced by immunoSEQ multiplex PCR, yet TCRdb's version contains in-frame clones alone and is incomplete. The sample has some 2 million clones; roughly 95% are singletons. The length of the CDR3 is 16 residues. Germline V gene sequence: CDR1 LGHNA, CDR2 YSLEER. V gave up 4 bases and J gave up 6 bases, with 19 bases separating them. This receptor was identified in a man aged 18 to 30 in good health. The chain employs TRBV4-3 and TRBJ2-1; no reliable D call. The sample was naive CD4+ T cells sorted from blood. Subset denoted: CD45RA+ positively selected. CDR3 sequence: CASSLRWSPPGNEQFF. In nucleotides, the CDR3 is TGCGCCAGCAGCCTGAGATGGAGCCCGCCAGGCAATGAGCAGTTCTTC.